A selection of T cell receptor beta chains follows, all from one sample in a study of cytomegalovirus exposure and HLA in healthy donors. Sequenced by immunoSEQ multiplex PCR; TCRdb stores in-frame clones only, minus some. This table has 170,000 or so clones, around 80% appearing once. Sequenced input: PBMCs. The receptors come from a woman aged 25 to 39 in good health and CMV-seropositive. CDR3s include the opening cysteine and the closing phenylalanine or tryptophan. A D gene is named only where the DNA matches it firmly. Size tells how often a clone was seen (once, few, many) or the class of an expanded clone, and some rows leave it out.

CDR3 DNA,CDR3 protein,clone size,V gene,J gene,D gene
TGTGCCAGCAGTTCCCTCGCTGAAGCTTTCTTT,CASSSLAEAFF,-,TRBV28,TRBJ1-1,-
TGTGCCAGCAGTTTAGGGGGACCTACTAGCGGCTCCTACAATGAGCAGTTCTTC,CASSLGGPTSGSYNEQFF,once,TRBV28,TRBJ2-1,TRBD2
TGTGCCAGCAGCTTAGGGTATTCAGCCGGGGAGCTGTTTTTT,CASSLGYSAGELFF,-,TRBV7-2,TRBJ2-2,-
TGTGCCTGGACGGGCGGGAGCCATACGCAGTATTTT,CAWTGGSHTQYF,-,TRBV30,TRBJ2-3,TRBD2
TGTGCCAGCAGTACCACTAGCGGGAGAGCCGCTGGCGCAGATACGCAGTATTTT,CASSTTSGRAAGADTQYF,-,TRBV27,TRBJ2-3,TRBD2
TGTGCCAGCAGCTTGCCGGGACAGCAAGAGACCCAGTACTTC,CASSLPGQQETQYF,few,TRBV5-4,TRBJ2-5,TRBD1
TGTGCCATGGGACAGATGAACACTGAAGCTTTCTTT,CAMGQMNTEAFF,few,TRBV10-3,TRBJ1-1,TRBD1
TGCGCCAGCAGCTTGGAGGCTAGCGGGACTGGTGAGCAGTTCTTC,CASSLEASGTGEQFF,-,TRBV5-1,TRBJ2-1,TRBD2
TGTGCCAGCAGCTTCAGTCGACAGGGAGTCTACGAGCAGTACTTC,CASSFSRQGVYEQYF,-,TRBV11-1,TRBJ2-7,TRBD1
TGTGCCAGTCTCCCCAGCGGGGGGCTAGGCGGCTACACCTTC,CASLPSGGLGGYTF,-,TRBV27,TRBJ1-2,-
TGTGCCAGTATAGGACTGAGCTCTGGGGCCAACGTCCTGACTTTC,CASIGLSSGANVLTF,-,TRBV19,TRBJ2-6,-
TGTGCCACCAGCGGGACGGGACTAGCGGGAGGGCCTTCCTACAATGAGCAGTTCTTC,CATSGTGLAGGPSYNEQFF,-,TRBV15,TRBJ2-1,TRBD2
TGTGCCAGCAGCTTAGTCTTGGGGCAGGGCAAAGAGACCCAGTACTTC,CASSLVLGQGKETQYF,-,TRBV7-6,TRBJ2-5,-
TGTGCCAGCAGTTATTGGCGGGGGGATTTAGGGAATGAGCAGTTCTTC,CASSYWRGDLGNEQFF,-,TRBV6-5,TRBJ2-1,TRBD2
TGTGCCAGCTCACCCCCGACTAGCTCCTACGAGCAGTACTTC,CASSPPTSSYEQYF,-,TRBV18,TRBJ2-7,-
TGCGCCAGCAGTTGGGCTAGCGGGAAGTACGAGCAGTACTTC,CASSWASGKYEQYF,-,TRBV5-1,TRBJ2-7,TRBD2
TGTGCCAGCAGTCCGGCGCCGGGGGCTAATGAAAAACTGTTTTTT,CASSPAPGANEKLFF,-,TRBV27,TRBJ1-4,-
TGCAGCGTCGATCCAGGGGAGGAGCAGTACTTC,CSVDPGEEQYF,-,TRBV29-1,TRBJ2-7,-
TGTGCCAGCAGTCCCGGGACTAGCGGGGCAAATGAGCAGTTCTTC,CASSPGTSGANEQFF,-,TRBV27,TRBJ2-1,TRBD2
TGTGCCAGCAGCTCCAGACTAGCGGGAGGGCCTACGTCGTTATGGGAGACCCAGTACTTC,CASSSRLAGGPTSLWETQYF,-,TRBV28,TRBJ2-5,TRBD2
TGTGCCAGCAGCTTAGCGGGGACTAGCGGCGCCTACGAGCAGTACTTC,CASSLAGTSGAYEQYF,few,TRBV7-2,TRBJ2-7,TRBD2
TGCAGCGGGGGGGGCTCTTACAATGAGCAGTTCTTC,CSGGGSYNEQFF,few,TRBV29-1,TRBJ2-1,-
TGTGCCAGTAGTATTAGGGGAGGCGGTTTCAATGAGCAGTTCTTC,CASSIRGGGFNEQFF,-,TRBV19,TRBJ2-1,-
TGTGCCAGCTCCTCCCTAGGGAGGGGGGAGAGGAAGGATGAGCAGTTCTTC,CASSSLGRGERKDEQFF,few,TRBV18,TRBJ2-1,-
TGCGCCAGCAGCCAAGTGACAGGGATCTCCTACGAGCAGTACTTC,CASSQVTGISYEQYF,-,TRBV4-1,TRBJ2-7,TRBD1
TGTGCCAGCAGTGAACCCGGGTCGGGGTACGAGCAGTACTTC,CASSEPGSGYEQYF,-,TRBV2,TRBJ2-7,-
TGTGCCAGCAGCCGGACTAGCGGGACCCAAGAGACCCAGTACTTC,CASSRTSGTQETQYF,-,TRBV7-2,TRBJ2-5,TRBD2
TGTGCCAGCAGTCCCAGGGCTAATTCACCCCTCCACTTT,CASSPRANSPLHF,-,TRBV27,TRBJ1-6,-
TGTGCCAGCAGCCAAGGTCGGGGGAGTTGGTCCTACAATGAGCAGTTCTTC,CASSQGRGSWSYNEQFF,-,TRBV14,TRBJ2-1,-
TGTGCCAGCAGTTCCACCGGGCTCTCAGGGATTTCTGGCTACACCTTC,CASSSTGLSGISGYTF,-,TRBV27,TRBJ1-2,-
TGTGCCAGCAACCTCGGCGGGGGGCGGTTCGACGAGCAGTACTTC,CASNLGGGRFDEQYF,-,TRBV11-2,TRBJ2-7,TRBD2
TGTGCCAGCAGCCCCGACTTTGACGAGCAGTACTTC,CASSPDFDEQYF,once,TRBV27,TRBJ2-7,-
TGCGCCAGCAGCTCACGTTACCAATATGGTGACAGGGGCAAGAACACTGAAGCTTTCTTT,CASSSRYQYGDRGKNTEAFF,-,TRBV5-1,TRBJ1-1,TRBD1
TGTGCCAGTAGTATCTCTCATGACAGGGCCCCCTATGGCTACACCTTC,CASSISHDRAPYGYTF,-,TRBV19,TRBJ1-2,TRBD1
TGTGCCAGCAGTTCGTACACGAACACTGAAGCTTTCTTT,CASSSYTNTEAFF,-,TRBV28,TRBJ1-1,-
TGCGCCAGCAGTGACTCGAGTCTAGCGGGACGTAATGAGCAGTTCTTC,CASSDSSLAGRNEQFF,-,TRBV10-1,TRBJ2-1,TRBD2
TGTGCCAGCAGTTACCATACAGGGGGTTTTGTCTACGAGCAGTACTTC,CASSYHTGGFVYEQYF,-,TRBV6-6,TRBJ2-7,TRBD1
TGCGCCAGCAGCCAAGAGGAACGGGTCTACGAGCAGTACTTC,CASSQEERVYEQYF,few,TRBV4-1,TRBJ2-7,-
TGTGCCAGCAGCTTATCTCGGACAGTCGAAAAGTACTTC,CASSLSRTVEKYF,-,TRBV7-8,TRBJ2-7,-
TGTGCCAGCAGCCAGGACACGACTCTCTCTGGAAACACCATATATTTT,CASSQDTTLSGNTIYF,-,TRBV4-2,TRBJ1-3,-
TGTGCCTGGAGGTTCCCAAGGACTAGCGGTAGTTACGAGCAGTACTTC,CAWRFPRTSGSYEQYF,once,TRBV30,TRBJ2-7,TRBD2
TGTGCCAGCAGCTTGGACAGGGGGTCAAGATTTCCCTACGAGCAGTACTTC,CASSLDRGSRFPYEQYF,few,TRBV5-4,TRBJ2-7,TRBD1
TGTGCCAGCAGTAGTTCAGGGTTGCGCACTGAAGCTTTCTTT,CASSSSGLRTEAFF,few,TRBV6-5,TRBJ1-1,-
TGTGCCAGCAGCCGCTCCTTGCGGGAGTGGGGCACCGGGGAGCTGTTTTTT,CASSRSLREWGTGELFF,once,TRBV13,TRBJ2-2,TRBD2
TGCGCCAGCAGCCAAGGAATCGGGACTAGCAACGAGCAGTACTTC,CASSQGIGTSNEQYF,-,TRBV4-1,TRBJ2-7,TRBD2
TGTGCCAGCATGACAGGGGGCTTGTTAACAGATACGCAGTATTTT,CASMTGGLLTDTQYF,few,TRBV5-6,TRBJ2-3,TRBD1
TGTGCCAGCAGCCCAGTTGGACAGGGAGTAGGGTATGGCTACACCTTC,CASSPVGQGVGYGYTF,-,TRBV9,TRBJ1-2,TRBD1
TGTGCCAGTAGTGGGGACAGGGGTGGGAATCAGCCCCAGCATTTT,CASSGDRGGNQPQHF,-,TRBV19,TRBJ1-5,TRBD1